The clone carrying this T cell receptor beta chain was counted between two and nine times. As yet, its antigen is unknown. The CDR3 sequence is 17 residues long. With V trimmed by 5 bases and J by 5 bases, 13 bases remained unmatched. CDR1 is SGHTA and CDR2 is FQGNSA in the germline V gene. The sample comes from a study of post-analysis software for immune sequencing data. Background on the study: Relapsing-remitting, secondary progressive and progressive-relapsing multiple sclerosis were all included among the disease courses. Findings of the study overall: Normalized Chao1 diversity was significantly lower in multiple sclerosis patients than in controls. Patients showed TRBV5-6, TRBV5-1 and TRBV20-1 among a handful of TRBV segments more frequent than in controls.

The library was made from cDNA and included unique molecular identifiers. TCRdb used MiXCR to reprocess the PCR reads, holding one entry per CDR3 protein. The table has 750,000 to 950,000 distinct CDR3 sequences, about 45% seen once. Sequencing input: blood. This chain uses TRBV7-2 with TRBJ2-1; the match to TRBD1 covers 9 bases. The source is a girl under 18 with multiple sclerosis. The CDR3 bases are TGTGCCAGCAGCCGGGACAGGGCCTCCCTCCGAAACAATGAGCAGTTCTTC. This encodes CASSRDRASLRNNEQFF.